One and the same sample provided the 17 T cell receptor beta chains below, sequenced in a study of T-cell reconstitution after alpha-beta-depleted transplantation in children. TCRbeta library preparation incorporated unique molecular identifiers. TCRdb re-called the PCR reads through MiXCR, storing one row per CDR3 protein. The sample has roughly 670,000 distinct CDR3 sequences; about 12% are singletons. The material was PBMCs, obtained before TCRalphabeta/CD19-depleted stem cell transplant. Receptor source: a girl aged 2 to 10 with congenital amegakaryocytic thrombocytopenia, due to receive a stem cell transplant.

The gene calls are TRBV7-3 and TRBJ2-4, with D hard to call. The germline V and J ends were trimmed by 5 bases and 5 bases, with 10 bases remaining between them. CDR3 length: 13 amino acids. The germline CDR1 and CDR2 sequences are SGHTA and FQGTGA. The CDR3 sequence is CASSLGRQNIQYF. As DNA, the CDR3 is TGTGCCAGCAGCCTAGGACGTCAAAACATTCAGTACTTC.

In its sample, this clonotype was seen a few times. V usage is TRBV5-1 and J usage is TRBJ2-7; the match to TRBD1 covers 8 bases. Losses at the gene ends were 0 bases for V and 2 bases for J; bases not matched to a gene: 7. Germline loops: CDR1 SGHRS, CDR2 YFSETQ. The CDR3 has 16 residues. In DNA form, the CDR3 reads TGCGCCAGCAGCTTGGGATACAGGGGGATTGCCTACGAGCAGTACTTC. Translating it yields CASSLGYRGIAYEQYF.

In the case of this clonotype: A single base separates this from a much larger clone, so it may be a read error. Without the conserved terminal phenylalanine or tryptophan, this CDR3 likely stems from a read error. The rearrangement links TRBV20-1 to TRBJ1-1; D is unclear. The length of the CDR3 is 12 residues. The germline gives CDR1 DFQATT, CDR2 SNEGSKA (reference sequence). Deletions cut 6 bases from V and 1 base from J, with 9 bases between. CDR3 sequence: CSAKQANTEAFS. DNA for the CDR3: TGCAGTGCAAAACAAGCGAACACTGAAGCTTTCTCT.

In this sample, this clonotype turned up a few times. The chain uses TRBV5-1 and TRBJ2-6; maybe TRBD1 (6 bases). The CDR3 has 16 amino acids. Per germline, CDR1 SGHRS and CDR2 YFSETQ. V gave up 8 bases and J gave up 0 bases, with 15 bases separating them. CDR3 sequence reads: CASFFDRTSGANVLTF. For the CDR3, the DNA is TGCGCCAGTTTTTTTGACAGGACCTCTGGGGCCAACGTCCTGACTTTC.

As for this clonotype: A much larger clone sits a single nucleotide away, making a read error possible. The chain couples TRBV6-5 to TRBJ2-5; D is unclear. The V end lost 8 bases, the J end lost 5 bases, and 9 bases lay between the germline ends. Germline loops: CDR1 MNHEY, CDR2 SVGAGI. The CDR3 has 11 residues. The CDR3: CASGSWETQYF. The CDR3 coding sequence is TGTGCCAGCGGCTCTTGGGAGACCCAGTACTTC.

This clonotype appeared a few times. This chain connects TRBV20-1 to TRBJ2-6, with D tentatively TRBD1 (6 bases). This CDR3 has 18 amino acids. Trimming left V 3 bases short and J 0 bases short, with 18 bases between. Germline V gene data show CDR1 as DFQATT and CDR2 as SNEGSKA (reference sequence). CDR3: CSASRFRGNSSGANVLTF. The CDR3 DNA reads as TGCAGTGCTAGTCGTTTCAGGGGTAATTCCTCTGGGGCCAACGTCCTGACTTTC.

This clonotype has at least ten counts. This chain links TRBV5-1 with TRBJ2-5; 9 bases are shared with TRBD1. CDR1 is SGHRS and CDR2 is YFSETQ in the germline V gene. The CDR3 is made up of 14 amino acids. The trim removed 1 base at V and 5 bases at J, leaving 3 bases unmatched. The CDR3 here is CASSLTGGDETQYF. CDR3 coding DNA: TGCGCCAGCAGCTTGACAGGGGGCGATGAGACCCAGTACTTC. The complete variable domain, with remaining parts taken from reference TRBV5-1 and TRBJ2-5, reads KAGVTQTPRYLIKTRGQQVTLSCSPISGHRSVSWYQQTPGQGLQFLFEYFSETQRNKGNFPGRFSGRQFSNSRSEMNVSTLELGDSALYLCASSLTGGDETQYFGPGTRLLVL.

This clonotype was seen a handful of times. The V and J genes are TRBV20-1 and TRBJ2-1; TRBD2 is a possible D gene (5 bases). The CDR3 consists of 14 residues. The V end lost 3 bases, the J end lost 0 bases, and 9 bases lay between the germline ends. Germline-derived CDR1 and CDR2 are DFQATT and SNEGSKA (reference sequence). The CDR3 region is CSASWESSYNEQFF. CDR3 nucleotide sequence: TGCAGTGCTAGTTGGGAGAGCTCCTACAATGAGCAGTTCTTC.

The sample holds many counts of this clonotype. The chain has TRBV27 and TRBJ2-7; 12 nucleotides agree with TRBD2. Trimming removed 6 bases from V and 3 bases from J; junction bases left unmatched: 6. The CDR3 is 15 residues long. Germline V gene data show CDR1 as MNHEY and CDR2 as SMNVEV (reference sequence). CDR3 coding DNA: TGTGCCAGCAGCCCACGGACTAGCGGGATCTACGAGCAGTACTTC. It yields the protein CASSPRTSGIYEQYF.

This clonotype appeared many times. This sequence joins TRBV27 and TRBJ1-1; 7 nucleotides match TRBD1. The V segment lost 3 bases and the J segment 11 bases; nucleotides outside the gene matches: 12. Germline values: CDR1 MNHEY, CDR2 SMNVEV (reference sequence). The CDR3 sequence is 14 residues long. The CDR3 region is CASSFSNPGQRAFF. The CDR3 bases are TGTGCCAGCAGTTTCTCTAATCCGGGACAGAGGGCTTTCTTT.

In this sample, this clonotype turned up a few times. The chain employs TRBV18 and TRBJ1-2; maybe TRBD1 (5 bases). Germline V gene sequence: CDR1 KGHSH, CDR2 LQKENI. V was cut by 3 bases and J by 5 bases, with 16 bases left in between. This CDR3 spans 15 amino acids. Written as DNA, the CDR3 is TGTGCCAGCTCACCGGCGTCCCAGGGTAAATATGGCTACACCTTC. It translates to CASSPASQGKYGYTF.

The sample holds many counts of this clonotype. The gene calls are TRBV5-1 and TRBJ1-6; a weak D match, TRBD1 (5 bases). CDR3 size: 15 residues. V lost 0 bases and J lost 7, with 11 bases in between. Germline V gives CDR1 SGHRS, CDR2 YFSETQ. CDR3 in amino acids: CASSLGARENSPLHF. The CDR3 nucleotides read TGCGCCAGCAGCTTGGGAGCCAGGGAGAATTCACCCCTCCACTTT.

The sample holds a few counts of this clonotype. The V and J genes are TRBV5-1 and TRBJ2-1, with no clear D. Germline values: CDR1 SGHRS, CDR2 YFSETQ. This CDR3 is 14 amino acids long. The V gene lost 4 bases and the J gene lost 5 bases, with 13 bases spanning the gap. CDR3 residues: CASSGDLRHNEQFF. CDR3 nucleotide sequence: TGCGCCAGCAGCGGGGATCTCCGCCACAATGAGCAGTTCTTC.

This clonotype was observed at least ten times. The chain recombines TRBV5-1 with TRBJ2-5; TRBD2 matches at 7 bases. Germline assignment: CDR1 SGHRS and CDR2 YFSETQ. Trimming at V came to 4 bases and at J to 5 bases, leaving 11 bases not matched to a gene. This CDR3 is 15 amino acids long. The CDR3 here is CASSPLYRGEETQYF. DNA for the CDR3: TGCGCCAGCAGCCCGCTTTATCGGGGGGAGGAGACCCAGTACTTC.

The chain combines TRBV18 with TRBJ2-6; D gene uncertain. CDR3 length equals 16 residues. V was trimmed by 3 bases and J by 1 base, leaving 10 bases between them. Germline-derived CDR1 and CDR2 are KGHSH and LQKENI. DNA for the CDR3: TGTGCCAGCTCACCTACTCCCAGGTCTGGGGCCAACGTCCTGACTTTC. This encodes CASSPTPRSGANVLTF. The full variable domain, rest sourced from reference TRBV18 and TRBJ2-6, is NAGVMQNPRHLVRRRGQEARLRCSPMKGHSHVYWYRQLPEEGLKFMVYLQKENIIDESGMPKERFSAEFPKEGPSILRIQQVVRGDSAAYFCASSPTPRSGANVLTFGAGSRLTVL.

The sample holds many counts of this clonotype. The V call is TRBV6-2 or TRBV6-3, the J call TRBJ1-2; the match to TRBD1 covers 10 bases. CDR1 is MNHEY, CDR2 SVGEGT, per germline. Trimming removed 3 bases from V and 1 base from J; junction bases left unmatched: 11. The CDR3 has 18 amino acids. The CDR3 here is CASSYQRDRGPINYGYTF. The CDR3 bases are TGTGCCAGCAGTTATCAACGGGACAGGGGACCCATTAACTATGGCTACACCTTC.

This clonotype has ten or more counts. The chain is built from TRBV29-1 and TRBJ2-3; perhaps TRBD2 as D (5 bases). Germline V gene lookup returns CDR1 SQVTM and CDR2 ANQGSEA. The V and J ends lost 3 bases and 2 bases respectively, with 12 bases between them. The CDR3 is 14 residues long. The CDR3 sequence: CSVDSGLHTDTQYF. CDR3 coding DNA: TGCAGCGTTGACTCCGGACTCCACACAGATACGCAGTATTTT.